A selection of T cell receptor beta chains follows, all from one sample in a study of tumor-infiltrating lymphocytes in primary liver carcinoma. TCRdb reprocessed the multiplex PCR reads with MiXCR, giving one entry per CDR3 protein. Seen here are approximately 20,000 distinct CDR3 sequences, over 75% observed once, and the top ten hold 35% to 50%. The sequenced sample consisted of liver tumor tissue from sampling region 1. Receptors were obtained from a woman younger than 45 with primary liver carcinoma and hepatitis B virus infection. Both conserved end residues are part of each CDR3. The D gene is left open where the match is weak. Size values are once, few and many counts, or a class for expanded clones, and some rows have none.

>17|-|TRBV5-4|TRBJ2-3|-
TGTGCCAGTAGCGTAGACGGACACTCTCCATCCACAGATACGCAGTATTTT
CASSVDGHSPSTDTQYF
>13|-|TRBV6-6|TRBJ2-5|-
TGTGCCAGCAGTCGACGGGACCTAGAGACCCAGTACTTC
CASSRRDLETQYF
>13|-|TRBV2|TRBJ2-7|-
TGTGGCAGCAGTCCAACCCAGGTGTGGGACCAGTACTTC
CGSSPTQVWDQYF
>18|TRBD1|TRBV4-2|TRBJ2-7|-
TGTGCCAGCAGCCTGGAACACCTAGGACAGGGGGGACCGCGCGACCTGTACTTC
CASSLEHLGQGGPRDLYF
>15|-|TRBV28|TRBJ2-7|-
TGTGCCAGCAGTTGGTCGGCGGGATGGACGCGCGAGCAGTATTTC
CASSWSAGWTREQYF
>16|TRBD1|TRBV11-2|TRBJ2-3|-
TGTGCCAGCAGCCGGAGGCGACAGGGATGGGGAAATACGCAGTATTTT
CASSRRRQGWGNTQYF
>14|-|TRBV10-3|TRBJ1-3|-
TGTGTCATCAGTGAGTCACTTTCTGGAAGCACCATATATTTT
CVISESLSGSTIYF
>18|-|TRBV4-3|TRBJ2-3|-
TGCGCCAGCAGCCAGTTGGTCTGGCTGGGTGATCCCGATGATACACAGTATTTC
CASSQLVWLGDPDDTQYF
>14|-|TRBV11-3|TRBJ1-1|-
TGTGCCAGCAGCTTAGAAACAGGGCGCACTGAAGCTTTCTGG
CASSLETGRTEAFW
>14|TRBD2|TRBV5-1|TRBJ2-7|-
TGCGCCAGCAAGTTAGCGGGGATCCTCTACGAGCAGTACTTC
CASKLAGILYEQYF
>14|-|TRBV28|TRBJ1-4|-
TGTGTCAGCAGTTCAGGTACAACTAATGAAAAACTATTTTTT
CVSSSGTTNEKLFF
>16|TRBD2|TRBV2|TRBJ2-2|-
TGTGCCTGCAGGAGGGGACTAGAGGGAAATACCGGGGAGCTGTTTTTT
CACRRGLEGNTGELFF
>14|-|TRBV10-3|TRBJ1-4|-
TGTAACATCAGTGAGAGAGGGACTAATGAAAAACTGTTTTTT
CNISERGTNEKLFF
>15|TRBD2|TRBV18|TRBJ2-1|-
TGTGCCAGCTCACCTGCGACTAGCGGTTGCAATAAGCAGTTCTTC
CASSPATSGCNKQFF
>16|TRBD2|TRBV11-2|TRBJ2-1|few
TGTGCCAGTAGCACCTCTCTAACGGGAGGATACAATAAGCAGTTCTTC
CASSTSLTGGYNKQFF
>15|TRBD2|TRBV6-5|TRBJ2-7|once
TGTGCCAGCAGTTACATGGCTAGCGGGAGCAGTGAGCAGTACTTC
CASSYMASGSSEQYF
>14|TRBD1|TRBV11-2|TRBJ1-1|-
TGTGCCAGCACATATACAGGGGGGATGACTGAAGCTTTCTTT
CASTYTGGMTEAFF
>18|-|TRBV5-4|TRBJ2-3|-
TGTGCCAGCAGTAACCCGGCGACTAGAAGGAGTCGGACAGATACGCAGTATTTT
CASSNPATRRSRTDTQYF
>12|-|TRBV28|TRBJ2-1|-
TGCGCCAGCAGTCTTGATAGATTTGAGCAGTTCTTC
CASSLDRFEQFF
>15|TRBD1|TRBV11-2|TRBJ1-4|-
TGTGCCGGCAGCTTAGAAGGGGGCGAAAATGAAAAACTGTTTTTT
CAGSLEGGENEKLFF
>13|-|TRBV29-1|TRBJ2-7|-
TGCATTGTTGAATTAACAGAATCCTACGAGCAGTACTTC
CIVELTESYEQYF
>16|-|TRBV30|TRBJ1-1|-
TGTGCCTGGAGTGTAGGTCGCAGGTTTCCTAACACTGAAGCTTTCTTT
CAWSVGRRFPNTEAFF
>14|TRBD1|TRBV11-2|TRBJ1-1|once
TGTGCTAACAGATATACAGGGGGGAGGGCTGAAGCTTGCTTT
CANRYTGGRAEACF
>10|-|TRBV6-2/TRBV6-3|TRBJ1-2|-
-
CVLRSYGCTF
>14|-|TRBV5-1|TRBJ1-4|once
TGCACCAGCAGCTTGGGGAATACTGATGAAAAACTGTTTTTT
CTSSLGNTDEKLFF
>18|TRBD2|TRBV4-3|TRBJ2-7|-
TGCGCCAGCAGTCATGCTGTGACGGGGGGTCACATTAGATACGAGCAGTACTTC
CASSHAVTGGHIRYEQYF
>16|TRBD2|TRBV29-1|TRBJ2-1|-
TGTAGCGTTGCCCCTGGACTAGCGGGAGAGTACAATGTGCAGTTCTTC
CSVAPGLAGEYNVQFF
>12|-|TRBV12-3/TRBV12-4|TRBJ2-7|-
TGTGCCAGCACCCGACGGGAATACGAGCAGTACTTC
CASTRREYEQYF
>14|-|TRBV28|TRBJ2-7|-
TGTGCCAGCATGTCCCCCGGGCTCTCTTACGAGCAGTACTTC
CASMSPGLSYEQYF